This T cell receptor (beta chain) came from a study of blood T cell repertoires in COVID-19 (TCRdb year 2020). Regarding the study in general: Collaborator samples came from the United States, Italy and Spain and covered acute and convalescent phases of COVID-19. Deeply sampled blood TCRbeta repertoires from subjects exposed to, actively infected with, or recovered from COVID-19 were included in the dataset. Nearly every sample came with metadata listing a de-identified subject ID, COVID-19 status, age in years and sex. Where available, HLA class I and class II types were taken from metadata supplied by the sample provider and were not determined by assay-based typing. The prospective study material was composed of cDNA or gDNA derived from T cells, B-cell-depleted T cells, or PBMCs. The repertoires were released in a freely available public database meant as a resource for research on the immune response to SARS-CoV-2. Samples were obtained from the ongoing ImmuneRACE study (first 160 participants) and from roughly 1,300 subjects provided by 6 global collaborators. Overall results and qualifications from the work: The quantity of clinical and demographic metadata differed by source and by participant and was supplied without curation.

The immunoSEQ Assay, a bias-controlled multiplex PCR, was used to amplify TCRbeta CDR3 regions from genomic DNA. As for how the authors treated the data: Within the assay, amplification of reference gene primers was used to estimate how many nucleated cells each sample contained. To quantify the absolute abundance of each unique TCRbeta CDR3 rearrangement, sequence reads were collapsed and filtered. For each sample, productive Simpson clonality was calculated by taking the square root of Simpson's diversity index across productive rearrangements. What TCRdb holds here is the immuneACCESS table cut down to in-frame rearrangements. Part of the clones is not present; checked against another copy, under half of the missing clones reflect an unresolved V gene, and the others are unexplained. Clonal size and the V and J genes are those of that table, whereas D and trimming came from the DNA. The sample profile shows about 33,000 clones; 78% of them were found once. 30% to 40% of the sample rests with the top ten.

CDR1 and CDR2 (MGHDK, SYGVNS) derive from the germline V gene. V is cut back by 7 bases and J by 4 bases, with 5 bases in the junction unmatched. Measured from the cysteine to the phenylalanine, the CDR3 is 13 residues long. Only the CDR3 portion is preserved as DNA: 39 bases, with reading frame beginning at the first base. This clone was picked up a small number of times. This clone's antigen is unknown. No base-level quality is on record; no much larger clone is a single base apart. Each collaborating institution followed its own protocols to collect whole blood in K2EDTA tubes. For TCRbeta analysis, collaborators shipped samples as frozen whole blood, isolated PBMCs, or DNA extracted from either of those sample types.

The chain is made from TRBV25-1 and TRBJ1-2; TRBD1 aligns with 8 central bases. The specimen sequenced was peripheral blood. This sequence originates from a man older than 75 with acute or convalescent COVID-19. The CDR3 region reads CASKDRDPYGYTF. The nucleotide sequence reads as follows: TGTGCCAGCAAGGACAGGGATCCCTATGGCTACACCTTC.